This TCR beta chain originates from a study of CD8+ T cells in alopecia areata (dated by TCRdb to 2017 to 2018). Notes on the research overall: The treated patients, all with moderate-to-severe alopecia areata, were enrolled in an open-label pilot trial of oral tofacitinib given at 5 to 10 mg twice daily. Patients stayed on tofacitinib for 6 to 18 months and then had 6 months of follow-up off drug so that delayed response and recurrence could be assessed. The study used high-throughput TCRbeta sequencing to examine T cell clonal expansion in alopecia areata, in both the C3H/HeJ mouse model and human patients. On the human side, TCRbeta sequencing was run on scalp tissue and on sorted CD4+ and CD8+ peripheral blood T cells from healthy controls and from alopecia areata patients with either patchy or totalis/universalis disease. Tofacitinib-treated patients had biopsies at baseline and at 4 and 24 weeks of treatment, with a later scalp biopsy in several patients. Scalp clonality was compared across normal scalp (n=4), patchy alopecia areata scalp (n=8), and alopecia totalis/universalis scalp (n=8). RNA was extracted with the PAXgene miRNA kit for fixed scalp, the miRNeasy kit for PBMCs, and the RNeasy kit for mouse skin. immunoSEQ multiplex PCR using 35 Vbeta forward primers and 13 Jbeta reverse primers was used to amplify TCRbeta CDR3 regions. What the study reported, not specific to this receptor: Resident alphabeta T cells in normal human skin are also sequenced, complicating scalp TCR repertoire analysis, unlike mouse skin dominated by gammadelta T cells. Lesional scalp, especially in alopecia totalis/universalis, showed higher clonality and more expanded CD8+ clones than normal scalp, suggesting antigenic drive. TCR sequences shared between patients were less clear than in mice, possibly partly because of HLA diversity in the patient population.

From alopecia areata patients, peripheral blood was collected along with lesional scalp punch biopsies. PBMCs were isolated by density centrifugation and stained for CD3, CD4 and CD8, after which CD4+ and CD8+ T cells were sorted on a FACSAria. Libraries were prepared through the immunoSEQ multiplex PCR assay. RNA was extracted from all samples and reverse transcribed into cDNA as template for TCR sequencing. First-strand cDNA was synthesized using SuperScript III with a 2:1 mix of oligo-dT and random hexamers. A synthetic immune receptor repertoire was used to measure amplification bias, and any remaining bias was corrected computationally. The paper's data handling went like this. Raw reads were preprocessed for error removal, and CDR3 was defined according to IMGT conventions as running from the conserved cysteine to phenylalanine. Clonality was calculated as 1 minus Shannon entropy normalized by log2 of the number of productive unique TCRs. CD4 or CD8 identity of scalp clones was inferred by cross-referencing scalp TCRbeta sequences with sorted blood CD4 and CD8 repertoires. The table comes from immuneACCESS by way of TCRdb, which keeps in-frame sequences with V and J called. Part of the clones is missing from these tables; in studies checked, under half for an unresolved V gene and the rest for unknown reasons. V and J calls and clone size come straight from that table; D and trimming were deduced from the DNA. Counted in this sample were 90,000 to 100,000 clones; 35% to 50% of them appeared once. About 0.79% of the sample comes from the top ten.

The CDR3 runs 11 amino acids, cysteine and phenylalanine included. The CDR3 DNA has 33 bases and is translated from base 1. Reading the germline V gene gives CDR1 SQVTM and CDR2 ANQGSEA. V is reduced by 4 bases and J by 3 bases, leaving a spacing of 7 bases between them. Of note for this clone: Its antigen is currently not known. Per-base qualities were not stored, and no clone one base away is much larger. Other DNA variants within this sample encode the same CDR3.

The clonotype comes from a human donor with alopecia areata. Here the chain combines TRBV29-1 and TRBJ2-7; the D gene is perhaps TRBD2, from 5 matching bases. Sample: CD4+ T cells sorted from blood. The CDR3 protein is CSVAGSYEQYF. Read as DNA, the sequence is TGCAGCGTTGCGGGGAGCTACGAGCAGTACTTC.